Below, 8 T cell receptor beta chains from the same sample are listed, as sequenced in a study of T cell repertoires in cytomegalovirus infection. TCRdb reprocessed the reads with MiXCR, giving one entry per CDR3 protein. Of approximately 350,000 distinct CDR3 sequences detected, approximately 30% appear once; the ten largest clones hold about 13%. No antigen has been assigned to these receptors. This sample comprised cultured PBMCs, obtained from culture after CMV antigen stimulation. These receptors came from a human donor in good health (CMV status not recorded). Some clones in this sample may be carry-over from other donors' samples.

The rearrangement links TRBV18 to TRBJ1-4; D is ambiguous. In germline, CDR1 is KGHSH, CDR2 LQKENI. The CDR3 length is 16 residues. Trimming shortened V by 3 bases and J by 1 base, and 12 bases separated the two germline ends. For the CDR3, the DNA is TGTGCCAGCTCACCCCTTAATAGGAGAACTAATGAAAAACTGTTTTTT. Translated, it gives CASSPLNRRTNEKLFF. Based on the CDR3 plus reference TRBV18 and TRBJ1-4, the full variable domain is NAGVMQNPRHLVRRRGQEARLRCSPMKGHSHVYWYRQLPEEGLKFMVYLQKENIIDESGMPKERFSAEFPKEGPSILRIQQVVRGDSAAYFCASSPLNRRTNEKLFFGSGTQLSVL.

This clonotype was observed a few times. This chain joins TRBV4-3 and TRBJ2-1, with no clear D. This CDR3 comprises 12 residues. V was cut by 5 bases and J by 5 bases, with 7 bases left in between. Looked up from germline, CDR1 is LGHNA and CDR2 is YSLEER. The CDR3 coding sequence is TGCGCCAGCAGCAGAGTAGACAATGAGCAGTTCTTC. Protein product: CASSRVDNEQFF.

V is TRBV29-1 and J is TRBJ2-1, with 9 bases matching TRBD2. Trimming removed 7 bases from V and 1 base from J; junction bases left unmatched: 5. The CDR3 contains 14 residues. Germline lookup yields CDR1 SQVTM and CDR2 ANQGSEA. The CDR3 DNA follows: TGCAGCGGTGGACTAGCGCGTTCCTACAATGAGCAGTTCTTC. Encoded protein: CSGGLARSYNEQFF.

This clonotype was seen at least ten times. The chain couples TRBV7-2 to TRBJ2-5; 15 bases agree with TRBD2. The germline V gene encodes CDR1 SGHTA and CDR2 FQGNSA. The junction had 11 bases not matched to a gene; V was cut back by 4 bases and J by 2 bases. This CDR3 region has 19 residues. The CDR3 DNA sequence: TGTGCCAGCAGCTCTGCTTCAACGGGACTAGCGGGAGGACAAGAGACCCAGTACTTC. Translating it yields CASSSASTGLAGGQETQYF. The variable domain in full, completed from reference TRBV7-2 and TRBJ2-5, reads GAGVSQSPSNKVTEKGKDVELRCDPISGHTALYWYRQSLGQGLEFLIYFQGNSAPDKSGLPSDRFSAERTGGSVSTLTIQRTQQEDSAVYLCASSSASTGLAGGQETQYFGPGTRLLVL.

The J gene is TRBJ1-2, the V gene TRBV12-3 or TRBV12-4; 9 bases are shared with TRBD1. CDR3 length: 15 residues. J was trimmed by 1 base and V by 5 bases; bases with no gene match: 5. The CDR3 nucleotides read TGTGCCAGCAGTCACACAGGGGGCCGTAACTATGGCTACACCTTC. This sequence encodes CASSHTGGRNYGYTF.

CDR3 nucleotides: TGCGCCAGCAGCTTGGAAATACAGGGAAATAATTCACCCCTCCACTTT. It yields the protein CASSLEIQGNNSPLHF. The chain is built from TRBV5-1 and TRBJ1-6, with D possibly matching TRBD1 (6 bases). With 0 bases removed from V and 5 bases from J, the gap between germline ends came to 12 bases. The germline CDR1 and CDR2 sequences are SGHRS and YFSETQ. CDR3 length: 16 amino acids.

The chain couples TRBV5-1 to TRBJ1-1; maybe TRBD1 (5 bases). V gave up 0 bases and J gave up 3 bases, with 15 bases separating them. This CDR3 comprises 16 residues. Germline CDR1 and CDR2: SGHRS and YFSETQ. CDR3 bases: TGCGCCAGCAGCTTGGCCGGATGGGGGGGGGACACTGAAGCTTTCTTT. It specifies CASSLAGWGGDTEAFF.

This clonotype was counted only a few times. The CDR3 protein is CASSPGYEQFF. In DNA form, the CDR3 reads TGTGCCAGCAGCCCAGGGTATGAGCAGTTCTTC. The V gene is TRBV7-2, the J gene TRBJ2-1; TRBD1 is a possible D gene (5 bases). Germline V CDR1 and CDR2: SGHTA, FQGNSA. V shed 5 bases and J shed 8 bases, with 7 bases lying between them. The CDR3 covers 11 residues.